This T cell receptor beta chain was documented in a study of T cell clonality in common variable immunodeficiency. This table comes from immunoSEQ multiplex PCR, and its TCRdb copy is limited to in-frame clones, with some not included. The data show 25,000 to 35,000 clones, with none appearing a single time. Worth noting for this clone: Its antigen remains unknown. The read halts 3 residues ahead of the CDR3 end, with the missing end drawn from the germline J gene.

Study-wide points: TCRbeta clonality was increased in CVID versus healthy controls. Common variable immunodeficiency TCR beta sequences reportedly had fewer deletions and N-nucleotide insertions.

Germline V CDR1 and CDR2: WNHNN, SYGVQD (reference sequence). Trimming shortened V by 2 bases and J by 3 bases, and 11 bases separated the two germline ends. CDR3 length: 14 residues. The clonotype originates from a human donor with common variable immunodeficiency. The J gene is TRBJ2-7, the V gene TRBV10-1, with D uncertain. Sequenced: peripheral blood mononuclear cells. The part of the CDR3 DNA that was read is TGCGCCAGCAGTGAGGGTAGCCCTAGCTACGAG. Translation gives CASSEGSPSYE. The full-length CDR3 reads as CASSEGSPSYEQYF.